This T cell receptor beta chain was found in a study of blood T cell repertoires in COVID-19. Whole-study context: COVID-19 samples, acute and convalescent, were from the United States, Italy and Spain. From T cells, B-cell-depleted T cells, or PBMCs came the material, which was cDNA or gDNA.

Authors' processing steps: Quantification of nucleated cells was approximated via reference gene primer amplification. Repertoires were generated with immunoSEQ multiplex PCR, while TCRdb's copy carries only in-frame clones and drops some. Clone size and V and J calls were adopted from that table, with D and trimming inferred from the DNA. Here the sample spans 250,000 to 300,000 clones, 70% to 90% being singletons. CDR3 size: 15 residues. V shed 5 bases and J 8 bases; nucleotides not matched to a gene: 12. The germline gives CDR1 SGDLS, CDR2 YYNGEE. The sequence was collected from a man aged 18-30 years with active or convalescent COVID-19. Sequencing was carried out using peripheral blood. The J gene is TRBJ2-1, the V gene TRBV9, with 8 bases matching TRBD2. In DNA, the CDR3 is TGTGCCAGCAGTGACGGCGGGAGGAATGTAGATGAGCAGTTCTTC. It yields the protein CASSDGGRNVDEQFF.